Following are 24 T cell receptor beta chains from one sample sequenced in a study of cytomegalovirus exposure and HLA in healthy donors. The PCR contained 60 Vbeta and 13 Jbeta primers. TCRdb's table, derived via immunoSEQ multiplex PCR, lists solely in-frame clones and lacks some. The sample has 150,000 to 200,000 clones, about 87% seen once. Sequencing was performed on PBMCs. The origin of the receptors is a woman aged 18-29 years in good health and CMV-seronegative.

This clone was detected only a few times. The rearrangement joins TRBV5-1 to TRBJ1-6, with D tentatively TRBD1 (6 bases). Germline V CDR1 and CDR2: SGHRS, YFSETQ. V was trimmed by 4 bases and J by 6 bases, leaving 20 bases between them. The CDR3 is 17 residues long. Here the CDR3 DNA reads TGCGCCAGCAGCGGGACCGCGGGGGGCTCCCCTAATTCACCCCTCCACTTT. This sequence encodes CASSGTAGGSPNSPLHF. Variable domain in full (rest from reference TRBV5-1 and TRBJ1-6): KAGVTQTPRYLIKTRGQQVTLSCSPISGHRSVSWYQQTPGQGLQFLFEYFSETQRNKGNFPGRFSGRQFSNSRSEMNVSTLELGDSALYLCASSGTAGGSPNSPLHFGNGTRLTVT.

The table lists this clone with a count of one. V gene TRBV7-2 combines with J gene TRBJ2-7; a possible D gene is TRBD2 (5 bases). V was cut by 4 bases and J by 3 bases, with 10 bases left in between. CDR1 SGHTA and CDR2 FQGNSA come from the germline V gene. This CDR3 comprises 13 residues. The CDR3 DNA is TGTGCCAGCAGCTCCCCCGGGAACTACGAGCAGTACTTC. Amino acids: CASSSPGNYEQYF.

The CDR3 DNA sequence: TGTGCCAGCAGTGAAGCGGGCAGGGGAATTGGAGCCCAGCATTTT. It yields the protein CASSEAGRGIGAQHF. The chain links TRBV6-1 to TRBJ1-5, with D perhaps TRBD1 (6 bases). CDR1 and CDR2 (germline): MNHNS, SASEGT. The CDR3 runs 15 residues. Deletions cut 0 bases from V and 11 bases from J, with 17 bases between.

The table lists this clone with a count of one. The chain combines TRBV4-2 with TRBJ2-2; D might be TRBD1 (6 bases). From germline, CDR1 is LGHNA and CDR2 YNFKEQ. The CDR3 runs to 16 residues. V was pared by 0 bases and J by 1 base, with 9 bases between. CDR3 protein: CASSQERGKNTGELFF. The CDR3 coding sequence is TGTGCCAGCAGCCAAGAAAGGGGGAAGAACACCGGGGAGCTGTTTTTT.

This chain links TRBV7-9 with TRBJ2-5; D is unresolved. The germline CDR1 and CDR2 sequences are SEHNR and FQNEAQ (reference sequence). V lost 3 bases and J 4 bases, leaving 9 bases between the germline ends. The CDR3 loop spans 13 amino acids. The CDR3 nucleotides read TGTGCCAGCAGCTTTGGTGTGAGAGAGACCCAGTACTTC. This translates into CASSFGVRETQYF.

The chain has TRBV2 and TRBJ2-3, with D tentatively TRBD1 (5 bases). The CDR3 sequence is 15 residues long. Germline V gives CDR1 SNHLY, CDR2 FYNNEI. The V gene lost 3 bases and the J gene lost 6 bases, with 16 bases spanning the gap. The CDR3 loop reads CASSDQGTGQDTQYF. CDR3 nucleotide sequence: TGTGCCAGCAGTGACCAAGGAACAGGTCAGGATACGCAGTATTTT.

The chain employs TRBV7-2 and TRBJ1-2; D might be TRBD1 (5 bases). Germline CDR1 SGHTA, CDR2 FQGNSA. Deletions cut 1 base from V and 2 bases from J, with 8 bases between. CDR3 length: 14 residues. This CDR3 is CASSLGGQNYGYTF. In DNA, the CDR3 is TGTGCCAGCAGCTTAGGAGGACAAAACTATGGCTACACCTTC.

The gene calls are TRBV30 and TRBJ2-1; the match to TRBD2 covers 12 bases. CDR3 length equals 15 residues. Per germline, CDR1 GTSNPN and CDR2 SVGIG (reference sequence). V lost 0 bases to trimming and J lost 6 bases; unmatched junction nucleotides: 3. DNA of the CDR3: TGTGCCTGGAGTGTGACTAGCGGGAGTTTCAATGAGCAGTTCTTC. Its translation is CAWSVTSGSFNEQFF.

The chain recombines TRBV7-2 with TRBJ2-7; weak D call: TRBD2 (6 bases). The length of the CDR3 is 15 residues. V gave up 3 bases and J gave up 5 bases, with 17 bases separating them. Germline loops: CDR1 SGHTA, CDR2 FQGNSA. For the CDR3, the DNA is TGTGCCAGCAGCTTGACACGGGAGAATATAAACGAGCAGTACTTC. This sequence encodes CASSLTRENINEQYF.

CDR3 sequence: CSVDQRTEGEAFF. The CDR3 DNA reads TGCAGCGTGGACCAACGGACTGAGGGTGAAGCTTTCTTT. The chain has TRBV29-1 and TRBJ1-1, with D hard to call. This CDR3 has 13 amino acids. Trimming cost V 6 bases and J 7 bases, with 18 bases left between them. The germline V gene has CDR1 SQVTM and CDR2 ANQGSEA.

This clone was picked up one time. The V and J genes are TRBV25-1 and TRBJ2-1; D is possibly TRBD1 (6 bases). The V gene's germline CDR1 is MGHDK and CDR2 SYGVNS. This CDR3 has 16 amino acids. Trimming removed 8 bases from V and 8 bases from J, with 25 bases in between. The CDR3 region has the DNA TGTGCCAGCCAGCCCCGGTTCTCGACAGGACGAGATGAGCAGTTCTTC. This encodes CASQPRFSTGRDEQFF.

CDR3: CASSLVGRSGGSDTQYF. CDR3 in DNA: TGTGCCAGCAGCTTAGTCGGGCGGAGCGGGGGATCGGATACGCAGTATTTT. The chain combines TRBV7-2 with TRBJ2-3; TRBD2 matches 8 bases. V dropped 1 base and J dropped 6; count of bases not matched to a gene: 12. Germline V lookup: CDR1 SGHTA, CDR2 FQGNSA. The CDR3 extends over 17 amino acids.

This chain joins TRBV7-9 and TRBJ1-5; D is uncertain. The germline V gene encodes CDR1 SEHNR and CDR2 FQNEAQ (reference sequence). Trimming pared 4 bases from V and 5 bases from J, leaving 6 bases between. The CDR3 covers 12 residues. Here the CDR3 reads CASSSSDQPQHF. The CDR3 nucleotides are TGTGCCAGCAGCTCGTCCGATCAGCCCCAGCATTTT.

The chain couples TRBV9 to TRBJ2-7; 13 nucleotides match TRBD2. There are 17 residues in the CDR3. After removal of 4 bases from V and 3 bases from J, the junction contained 10 bases not matched to a gene. CDR1 and CDR2 (germline): SGDLS, YYNGEE. CDR3 sequence reads: CASSPGLAGAGGYEQYF. The CDR3 bases are TGTGCCAGCAGCCCCGGACTAGCGGGAGCCGGGGGCTACGAGCAGTACTTC. The complete variable domain, with remaining parts taken from reference TRBV9 and TRBJ2-7, reads DSGVTQTPKHLITATGQRVTLRCSPRSGDLSVYWYQQSLDQGLQFLIQYYNGEERAKGNILERFSAQQFPDLHSELNLSSLELGDSALYFCASSPGLAGAGGYEQYFGPGTRLTVT.

The chain couples TRBV6-1 to TRBJ1-5, with TRBD1 identical over 7 bases. After removal of 8 bases from V and 3 bases from J, the junction contained 4 bases not matched to a gene. The CDR3 covers 13 residues. Looked up from germline, CDR1 is MNHNS and CDR2 is SASEGT. The CDR3 sequence: CASEGANNQPQHF. The CDR3 nucleotides read TGTGCCAGCGAGGGGGCGAACAATCAGCCCCAGCATTTT.

The chain employs TRBV30 and TRBJ1-1; 9 bases are shared with TRBD1. With V trimmed by 2 bases and J by 8 bases, 9 bases remained unmatched. Germline V CDR1 and CDR2: GTSNPN, SVGIG (reference sequence). CDR3 length: 14 residues. The CDR3 loop is CAWSPYGTGREAFF. CDR3 DNA sequence: TGTGCCTGGAGTCCTTATGGGACAGGGAGAGAAGCTTTCTTT.

The gene calls are TRBV7-8 and TRBJ2-1; 7 bases fit TRBD1. The CDR3 is 15 amino acids. V was pared by 1 base and J by 0 bases, with 0 bases of the junction left unmatched. The germline V gene has CDR1 SGHVS and CDR2 FQNEAQ. CDR3 amino acids: CASSLGDSSYNEQFF. CDR3 DNA sequence: TGTGCCAGCAGCTTAGGGGACAGCTCCTACAATGAGCAGTTCTTC.

The rearrangement joins TRBV7-2 to TRBJ2-5, with TRBD2 as a possible D gene (6 bases). The J call may be faulty, since TRBJ2-7 better matches the DNA end. This CDR3 spans 16 amino acids. Germline V CDR1 and CDR2: SGHTA, FQGNSA. The CDR3 sequence: CASSLGYRDFNYEQYF. The CDR3 DNA follows: TGTGCCAGCAGCTTAGGATACCGGGACTTCAACTACGAGCAGTACTTC.

The chain recombines TRBV19 with TRBJ2-7; D is possibly TRBD1 (5 bases). CDR3 length: 13 amino acids. CDR1 and CDR2 from the germline V gene are LNHDA and SQIVND (reference sequence). V lost 5 bases to trimming and J lost 0 bases, with 8 bases between them. The CDR3 reads CASSWGNSYEQYF. DNA for the CDR3: TGTGCCAGTAGTTGGGGCAACTCCTACGAGCAGTACTTC.

This chain links TRBV5-6 with TRBJ2-2; 10 bases are a match to TRBD1. Germline values: CDR1 SGHDT, CDR2 YYEEEE. The J segment lost 6 bases and the V segment lost 5 bases, leaving 7 bases of the junction unmatched. The CDR3 totals 15 residues. The CDR3 region has the DNA TGTGCCAGCAGGCGACAGGGGGCCGGTCCCGGGGAGCTGTTTTTT. Translated: CASRRQGAGPGELFF.

The chain has TRBV29-1 and TRBJ1-1; D remains unclear. Trimming pared 5 bases from V and 1 base from J, leaving 8 bases between. CDR1 and CDR2 from the germline V gene are SQVTM and ANQGSEA. This CDR3 has 12 amino acids. The CDR3: CSVHTANTEAFF. CDR3 coding DNA: TGCAGCGTTCATACAGCGAACACTGAAGCTTTCTTT.

The chain carries TRBV18 and TRBJ1-1; D not resolved. Germline V CDR1 and CDR2: KGHSH, LQKENI. V lost 3 bases to trimming and J lost 3 bases, with 8 bases between them. This CDR3 comprises 13 residues. The CDR3 DNA follows: TGTGCCAGCTCACCTAGCGGGGACACTGAAGCTTTCTTT. It specifies CASSPSGDTEAFF. The entire variable domain, with the rest obtained from reference TRBV18 and TRBJ1-1, is as follows: NAGVMQNPRHLVRRRGQEARLRCSPMKGHSHVYWYRQLPEEGLKFMVYLQKENIIDESGMPKERFSAEFPKEGPSILRIQQVVRGDSAAYFCASSPSGDTEAFFGQGTRLTVV.

The J gene is TRBJ2-7, the V gene TRBV5-1, with D tentatively TRBD1 (6 bases). Germline V gene sequence: CDR1 SGHRS, CDR2 YFSETQ. CDR3 length: 14 residues. V lost 0 bases to trimming and J lost 5 bases, with 12 bases between them. The CDR3 is CASSLAGRDNEQYF. Written as DNA, the CDR3 is TGCGCCAGCAGCTTGGCCGGTAGGGACAACGAGCAGTACTTC. The full variable domain, completed using reference TRBV5-1 and TRBJ2-7, is KAGVTQTPRYLIKTRGQQVTLSCSPISGHRSVSWYQQTPGQGLQFLFEYFSETQRNKGNFPGRFSGRQFSNSRSEMNVSTLELGDSALYLCASSLAGRDNEQYFGPGTRLTVT.

This CDR3 is CAISELNRGPGEQYF. CDR3 bases: TGTGCCATCAGTGAGTTGAACAGGGGCCCCGGCGAGCAGTACTTC. The chain is built from TRBV10-3 and TRBJ2-7; 7 bases map to TRBD1. CDR1 is ENHRY and CDR2 is SYGVKD in the germline V gene. With V trimmed by 1 base and J by 6 bases, 9 bases remained unmatched. This CDR3 has 15 residues.